These T cell receptor beta chains were read from a single sample in a study of T cell changes during pregnancy in multiple sclerosis. Some clones are missing from TCRdb's copy, which holds only in-frame ones; the method was immunoSEQ multiplex PCR. The sample lists tens of thousands of clones, around 90% occurring once. This material consisted of CD4+ T cells from peripheral blood mononuclear cells, taken in the first trimester of pregnancy. These receptor sequences come from a female donor with multiple sclerosis, enrolled in a pregnancy study. The CDR3 runs from the conserved cysteine through the conserved F or W. A D gene is named only where the DNA matches it firmly. For some rows the clone size is stated as once, few or many, or as a class when expanded; others skip it.

D gene: TRBD2
V gene: TRBV9
clone size: NA
J gene: TRBJ2-7
CDR3 DNA: TGTGCCAGCAGCGTAAACATAGCGGGGGGACTCTACGAGCAGTACTTC
CDR3 protein: CASSVNIAGGLYEQYF

D gene: NA
V gene: TRBV21-1
clone size: NA
J gene: TRBJ1-4
CDR3 DNA: TGTGCCAGCAGTTATGAAGACAAGGTGCATAATGAAAAACTGTTTTTT
CDR3 protein: CASSYEDKVHNEKLFF

D gene: NA
V gene: TRBV1
clone size: NA
J gene: TRBJ1-2
CDR3 DNA: TGCACCACTCAGACAGGGCGGGTCTGTGGCTACACCTTC
CDR3 protein: CTTQTGRVCGYTF

D gene: NA
V gene: TRBV6-5
clone size: few
J gene: TRBJ2-1
CDR3 DNA: TGTGCCAGCAGGTGGGGCCCCTACAATGAGCAGTTCTTC
CDR3 protein: CASRWGPYNEQFF

D gene: TRBD1
V gene: TRBV30
clone size: NA
J gene: TRBJ2-7
CDR3 DNA: TGTGCCTGGACCCAAGGGGGCGCGGTGGGATACGAGCAGTACTTC
CDR3 protein: CAWTQGGAVGYEQYF

D gene: TRBD1
V gene: TRBV14
clone size: few
J gene: TRBJ1-1
CDR3 DNA: TGTGCCAGCAGCGGGGGACAGGTCCGGCGGAACACTGAAGCTTTCTTT
CDR3 protein: CASSGGQVRRNTEAFF

D gene: NA
V gene: TRBV14
clone size: NA
J gene: TRBJ2-5
CDR3 DNA: TGTGCCAGCAGCCAAGTAAGGGGATCCTACGAGACCCAGTACTTC
CDR3 protein: CASSQVRGSYETQYF

D gene: NA
V gene: TRBV2
clone size: NA
J gene: TRBJ2-5
CDR3 DNA: TGTGCCAGCAGGTCTAGGGGACAAGAGACCCAGTACTTC
CDR3 protein: CASRSRGQETQYF

D gene: NA
V gene: TRBV7-9
clone size: NA
J gene: TRBJ1-2
CDR3 DNA: TGTGCCAGCAGCTTAGCTGGGAGCTATGGCTACACCTTC
CDR3 protein: CASSLAGSYGYTF

D gene: NA
V gene: TRBV15
clone size: NA
J gene: TRBJ2-5
CDR3 DNA: TGTGCCACCAGCAGAGCCTACGCTCGCCCGGGGGAGACCCAGTACTTC
CDR3 protein: CATSRAYARPGETQYF

D gene: TRBD2
V gene: TRBV7-3
clone size: NA
J gene: TRBJ2-7
CDR3 DNA: TGTGCCAGCAGCCTAAACCCTAGCGGCCTTGAAAAGCAGTACTTC
CDR3 protein: CASSLNPSGLEKQYF

D gene: NA
V gene: TRBV6-1
clone size: NA
J gene: TRBJ1-2
CDR3 DNA: TGTGCCAGCAGTGAAACAACTAACTATGGCTACACCTTC
CDR3 protein: CASSETTNYGYTF

D gene: NA
V gene: TRBV28
clone size: NA
J gene: TRBJ1-5
CDR3 DNA: TGTGCCAGCAGCCCCCACTCACTTAGCAATCAGCCCCAGCATTTT
CDR3 protein: CASSPHSLSNQPQHF

D gene: TRBD2
V gene: TRBV5-1
clone size: NA
J gene: TRBJ2-1
CDR3 DNA: TGCGCCAGCAGCTTACTAGCGGAGTACAATGAGCAGTTCTTC
CDR3 protein: CASSLLAEYNEQFF

D gene: TRBD1
V gene: TRBV11-3
clone size: NA
J gene: TRBJ2-2
CDR3 DNA: TGTGCCAGCAGCTCACCCCAGGGGGCTAGCGGGGAGCTGTTTTTT
CDR3 protein: CASSSPQGASGELFF

D gene: NA
V gene: TRBV19
clone size: once
J gene: TRBJ1-1
CDR3 DNA: TGTGCCAGTAGTACCCGGTGGACTGAAGCTTTCTTT
CDR3 protein: CASSTRWTEAFF

D gene: NA
V gene: TRBV7-8
clone size: NA
J gene: TRBJ1-2
CDR3 DNA: TGTGCCAGCAGCTCTGGTACGGGGAACTATGGCTACACCTTC
CDR3 protein: CASSSGTGNYGYTF